The source of this T cell receptor beta chain is a study of tumor-infiltrating lymphocytes in primary liver carcinoma. Study-level background: Patients included men and women of 30 to 69 years.

Comments on this clonotype: The germline gene is not matched at one end of the junction; a read error may be the cause.

CDR1 and CDR2 (germline): SGHKS, YYEKEE (reference sequence). The CDR3 has 15 residues. Unsorted whole blood yielded the blood RNA, and germline DNA was also extracted. The authors made TCR beta cDNA from approximately 490 ng total RNA with a constant-region primer. Construction of TCR beta libraries relied on three successive nested multiplex PCR rounds employing slightly modified ARM-PCR. The two initial PCR rounds, roughly 9 cycles each, used TRBV1-TRBV30 forward and C-beta reverse primers. TCRdb fed the multiplex PCR reads into MiXCR, producing one record per CDR3 protein. The table includes a few hundred thousand distinct CDR3 sequences, approximately 54% detected once.

The receptor was isolated from a woman between 25 and 40 years old with primary liver carcinoma and hepatitis B virus infection. Input material: peripheral blood. The chain carries TRBV5-5 and TRBJ1-3; a possible D gene is TRBD1 (6 bases). The CDR3 sequence: CTSSNLQGQRNTIYF. The CDR3 DNA reads as TGTACCAGCAGCAACCTTCAGGGGCAAAGGAACACCATATATTTT.